What follows are 27 T cell receptor beta chains derived from one specimen sequenced in a study of low-dose radiotherapy and immunotherapy resistance in tumors. The time point: before trial treatment. Both TCRalpha and TCRbeta chains were reverse transcribed with V-gene-specific primers. The authors ran around 20 PCR cycles to amplify TCRs with a constant-region primer and V-primer adapter. One entry per CDR3 protein results from TCRdb running MiXCR on the reads. The data contain 70,000 to 90,000 distinct CDR3 sequences, roughly 19% of them singletons. The specimen was PBMCs, collected before treatment. These receptors came from a male donor with prostate cancer.

This clonotype was counted ten times or more. The chain joins TRBV30 to TRBJ2-3; 10 bases are shared with TRBD2. Germline V gene lookup returns CDR1 GTSNPN and CDR2 SVGIG (reference sequence). This CDR3 has 15 amino acids. Trimming took 4 bases from V and 2 from J; bases not matched to a gene: 6. CDR3 DNA: TGTGCCTGGAATTTACTAGCGGGGTACACAGATACGCAGTATTTT. Translating it yields CAWNLLAGYTDTQYF.

At least ten counts were recorded for this clonotype. The rearrangement links TRBV10-3 to TRBJ2-3; the match to TRBD2 covers 10 bases. V lost 5 bases, J lost 6 bases, and 5 bases stayed unmatched. The CDR3 runs to 14 residues. Germline CDR1 reads ENHRY; CDR2 reads SYGVKD. The CDR3, as DNA: TGTGCCATCAGTAGCCTAGCGGGGGCGGATACGCAGTATTTT. Protein: CAISSLAGADTQYF.

This clonotype was observed many times. The genes are TRBV7-3 and TRBJ2-5; TRBD2 matches at 7 bases. The germline CDR1 and CDR2 sequences are SGHTA and FQGTGA. This CDR3 is built from 15 residues. J lost 1 base, V lost 3 bases, and 5 bases had no gene match. The CDR3 nucleotides read TGTGCCAGCAGCTTTCAAGCGGGGAGCCAAGAGACCCAGTACTTC. It encodes CASSFQAGSQETQYF.

There are many counts of this clonotype. The rearrangement links TRBV24-1 to TRBJ2-5; a possible D gene is TRBD1 (5 bases). CDR1 and CDR2 from the germline V gene are KGHDR and SFDVKD. V lost 7 bases, J lost 3 bases, and 8 bases lay in between. CDR3 length: 12 residues. CDR3 nucleotides: TGTGCCACCAGCCCCAGGGAAGAGACCCAGTACTTC. Translation gives CATSPREETQYF.

V and J are TRBV28 and TRBJ1-5; no reliable D call. This CDR3 region has 12 residues. V dropped 11 bases and J dropped 2 bases, with 10 bases sitting between them. Germline V gene sequence: CDR1 MDHEN, CDR2 SYDVKM. As DNA, the CDR3 is TGTGCCTCCGGGTCCGGCAATCAGCCCCAGCATTTT. It codes for CASGSGNQPQHF.

In this sample, this clonotype turned up many times. V and J are TRBV29-1 and TRBJ2-5; D may be TRBD2 (6 bases). V was trimmed by 1 base and J by 7 bases, leaving 13 bases between them. This CDR3 comprises 13 residues. CDR1 is SQVTM and CDR2 is ANQGSEA in the germline V gene. The CDR3 here is CSVEGLAGWTQYF. DNA of the CDR3: TGCAGCGTTGAAGGTCTGGCGGGGTGGACCCAGTACTTC.

V is TRBV28 and J is TRBJ2-5, with 14 nucleotides matching TRBD2. The germline CDR1 and CDR2 sequences are MDHEN and SYDVKM. V dropped 7 bases and J dropped 1; count of bases not matched to a gene: 11. This CDR3 contains 18 residues. CDR3 coding DNA: TGTGCCAGCACCCATGGACTAGCGGGGGGCTTAGCCCAAGAGACCCAGTACTTC. Translating gives CASTHGLAGGLAQETQYF.

At least ten counts were recorded for this clonotype. V and J are TRBV3-1 and TRBJ1-2; 7 positions match TRBD1. V was pared by 4 bases and J by 4 bases, with 18 bases of the junction left unmatched. The CDR3 has 18 residues. Germline V CDR1 and CDR2: LGHDT, YNNKEL (reference sequence). Written as DNA, the CDR3 is TGTGCCAGCAGCCGAAGGACAGGACCTAGCCCAGGGGGCTATGGCTACACCTTC. This codes for CASSRRTGPSPGGYGYTF.

This clonotype was counted at least ten times. The V and J genes are TRBV20-1 and TRBJ2-3; 7 nucleotides match TRBD1. This CDR3 has 14 residues. J lost 5 bases, V lost 6 bases, and 11 bases had no gene match. Germline CDR1 reads DFQATT; CDR2 reads SNEGSKA (reference sequence). CDR3 DNA sequence: TGCAGTGCCGACGGTCCAGGGGGTAGAGATACGCAGTATTTT. Translation: CSADGPGGRDTQYF.

At least ten counts were recorded for this clonotype. The rearrangement links TRBV2 to TRBJ1-5; D is unresolved. V was shortened by 6 bases and J by 2 bases, with 8 bases between the two germline ends. The CDR3 is 13 residues long. CDR1 and CDR2 (germline): SNHLY, FYNNEI. CDR3 coding DNA: TGTGCCAGCAGCGACATCGGCAATCAGCCCCAGCATTTT. This gives the protein CASSDIGNQPQHF.

This clonotype was observed at least ten times. In DNA, the CDR3 is TGCGCCAGCAGCTTGTCGGGGACTAGCGGGGGAGAGACCCAGTACTTC. As protein: CASSLSGTSGGETQYF. The genes are TRBV5-1 and TRBJ2-5; 14 nucleotides line up with TRBD2. The junction had 3 bases not matched to a gene; V was cut back by 1 base and J by 4 bases. Germline CDR1 SGHRS, CDR2 YFSETQ. This CDR3 has 16 residues.

This clonotype appeared many times. This chain joins TRBV3-1 and TRBJ2-7; a weak D match, TRBD1 (5 bases). The CDR3 covers 12 residues. V gave up 8 bases and J gave up 0 bases, with 8 bases separating them. Germline V CDR1 and CDR2: LGHDT, YNNKEL (reference sequence). Here the CDR3 DNA reads TGTGCCAGCGGGGCCCCCTCCTACGAGCAGTACTTC. It translates to CASGAPSYEQYF.

In this sample, this clonotype turned up many times. The chain carries TRBV5-1 and TRBJ2-3, with D hard to call. The ends were cut back, 4 bases at V and 1 base at J, with 13 bases in the middle. The CDR3 is 15 residues long. Germline CDR1 and CDR2: SGHRS and YFSETQ. Written as DNA, the CDR3 is TGCGCCAGCAGCCAGGACCCCAGACGCACAGATACGCAGTATTTT. Translated: CASSQDPRRTDTQYF.

This clonotype was detected many times. The chain joins TRBV4-2 to TRBJ2-3; TRBD2 matches 9 bases. Germline V gene lookup returns CDR1 LGHNA and CDR2 YNFKEQ. The V and J ends lost 0 bases and 4 bases, in that order; junction bases with no gene match: 5. The CDR3 contains 16 residues. CDR3 protein: CASSQEASGVADTQYF. In DNA form, the CDR3 reads TGTGCCAGCAGCCAAGAGGCTAGCGGGGTGGCAGATACGCAGTATTTT.

Remarks on this clonotype: A far larger clone is one nucleotide away, so this likely arose from a read error. This chain uses TRBV6-6 with TRBJ2-3; 8 nucleotides agree with TRBD2. The CDR3 consists of 15 residues. Germline V gene sequence: CDR1 MNHNY, CDR2 SVGAGI (reference sequence). After removal of 6 bases from V and 2 bases from J, the junction contained 7 bases not matched to a gene. The CDR3 loop is CASSPTGGITDTQYF. CDR3 in DNA: TGTGCCAGCAGCCCCACGGGGGGGATCACAGATACGCAGTATTTT.

This clonotype was counted ten times or more. The V and J genes are TRBV18 and TRBJ2-5, with 12 bases matching TRBD2. The length of the CDR3 is 16 residues. V dropped 4 bases and J dropped 4; count of bases not matched to a gene: 7. Germline assignment: CDR1 KGHSH and CDR2 LQKENI. The CDR3 DNA is TGTGCCAGCTCACTGACTAGCGGGGGAAGTGGAGAGACCCAGTACTTC. Amino acid sequence: CASSLTSGGSGETQYF.

This clonotype has ten or more counts. The chain has TRBV7-8 and TRBJ2-2, with D possibly being TRBD1 (6 bases). Germline CDR1 SGHVS, CDR2 FQNEAQ. V was cut by 5 bases and J by 1 base, with 11 bases left in between. The CDR3 has 15 amino acids. In nucleotides, the CDR3 is TGTGCCAGCAGCCCCCCAGGGGTGAACACCGGGGAGCTGTTTTTT. This sequence encodes CASSPPGVNTGELFF.

This clonotype was counted many times. J is TRBJ2-3 and V is TRBV5-1; no clear D gene. This CDR3 contains 14 residues. The germline V and J ends were trimmed by 0 bases and 6 bases, with 11 bases remaining between them. Germline CDR1 reads SGHRS; CDR2 reads YFSETQ. The CDR3 bases are TGCGCCAGCAGCTTGGATCCACAGACGGATACGCAGTATTTT. This gives the protein CASSLDPQTDTQYF.

This clonotype was found many times. The rearrangement joins TRBV12-3 or TRBV12-4 to TRBJ2-2, with TRBD2 matching over 7 bases. The CDR3 sequence is 15 residues long. With 6 bases clipped from V and 4 bases from J, the junction kept 8 bases outside the gene matches. This CDR3 is CASRERGGTTGELFF. CDR3 DNA sequence: TGTGCCAGCAGGGAGCGGGGCGGGACCACCGGGGAGCTGTTTTTT.

In the case of this clonotype: It differs at one base from a far larger clone, so likely a read error. The CDR3 is CVSSDTSTDTQYF. The CDR3 DNA follows: TGTGTCAGCAGTGACACTAGCACAGATACGCAGTATTTT. The chain uses TRBV6-6 and TRBJ2-3, with D uncertain. The CDR3 loop spans 13 amino acids. Germline assignment: CDR1 MNHNY and CDR2 SVGAGI (reference sequence).

The CDR3, as DNA: TGCAGTGCGCGAAAGCGGGGGCAGGGTCAGCCCCAGCATTTT. Protein: CSARKRGQGQPQHF. J is TRBJ1-5 and V is TRBV20-1; maybe TRBD1 (6 bases). Deletions cut 6 bases from V and 6 bases from J, with 18 bases between. The germline V gene has CDR1 DFQATT and CDR2 SNEGSKA (reference sequence). The CDR3 spans 14 residues.

Ten or more counts support this clonotype. The chain is built from TRBV7-2 and TRBJ2-5, with 11 bases matching TRBD1. The CDR3 loop spans 16 amino acids. CDR1 is SGHTA, CDR2 FQGNSA, per germline. J lost 5 bases, V lost 4 bases, and 9 bases had no gene match. The CDR3: CASSSMGQGGRETQYF. The CDR3 nucleotides are TGTGCCAGCAGCTCGATGGGACAGGGGGGTCGGGAGACCCAGTACTTC.

Concerning this clonotype itself: It is likely a read error: a sequence one base away is far more abundant. This rearrangement joins TRBV18 to TRBJ2-5, with 8 bases matching TRBD2. Matching the DNA end better, TRBJ2-4 makes the J call doubtful. This CDR3 comprises 16 residues. Germline loops: CDR1 KGHSH, CDR2 LQKENI. In DNA, the CDR3 is TGTGCCAACTCACCACCGGTTAGCGGGGTGTTAAACATTCAGTACTTC. Residues: CANSPPVSGVLNIQYF.

This clonotype was seen many times. This sequence joins TRBV6-2 or TRBV6-3 and TRBJ2-1; 10 nucleotides line up with TRBD2. Germline V gene lookup returns CDR1 MNHEY and CDR2 SVGEGT. After removal of 6 bases from V and 7 bases from J, the junction contained 9 bases not matched to a gene. CDR3 size: 15 residues. The DNA of the CDR3 is TGTGCCAGCAGCGCACTAGCGGGGAACATAAATGAGCAGTTCTTC. Its translation: CASSALAGNINEQFF.

This clonotype was observed a few times. V usage is TRBV28 and J usage is TRBJ2-1; the D is unclear. Between the trimmed V and J ends, which lost 5 bases and 6 bases, there was a span of 8 bases. The CDR3 totals 12 residues. CDR1 and CDR2 from the germline V gene are MDHEN and SYDVKM. The CDR3 is CASSTNSNEQFF. DNA of the CDR3: TGTGCCAGCAGTACAAACAGCAATGAGCAGTTCTTC.

This clonotype has a count of ten or more. The gene calls are TRBV11-2 and TRBJ2-1; D uncertain. Trimming stripped 0 bases from V and 10 bases from J, with 10 bases between. The CDR3 spans 13 residues. Germline V gene lookup returns CDR1 SGHAT and CDR2 FQNNGV. The CDR3 DNA sequence: TGTGCCAGCAGCTTAGATCGATCGGAAGAGCAGTTCTTC. The encoded protein is CASSLDRSEEQFF.

The sample holds many counts of this clonotype. The chain is built from TRBV12-3 or TRBV12-4 and TRBJ2-2; D gene ambiguous. The CDR3 is 13 amino acids. Trimming stripped 3 bases from V and 4 bases from J, with 6 bases between. In DNA, the CDR3 is TGTGCCAGCAGTTTTGGCGCCACCGGGGAGCTGTTTTTT. Protein product: CASSFGATGELFF.